The sequence of this T cell receptor (beta chain) was determined in a study of T cell responses to AZD1222 COVID-19 vaccine. On this clone: No antigen is known for it.

General study points: Distributed over spike, vaccine-associated CD4 TCRs predominated at 160-218 and 743-854. Among AZD1222 vaccinees, only six were seropositive at baseline.

This CDR3 comprises 14 residues. Germline-derived CDR1 and CDR2 are SGHNT and YYREEE (reference sequence). The junction had 5 bases not matched to a gene; V was cut back by 4 bases and J by 4 bases. The protocol was immunoSEQ multiplex PCR, while the TCRdb copy is restricted to in-frame clones and leaves out a portion. The sample has over 150,000 clones; roughly nine tenths are singletons. The rearrangement uses TRBV5-4 and TRBJ1-2; 9 nucleotides line up with TRBD1. This sequence was found in an adult in good health. The input for sequencing was peripheral blood, taken on day 0 of MenACWY control vaccination. The CDR3 DNA sequence: TGTGCCAGCAGCCCACAGGGGGCCGGCTATGGCTACACCTTC. Encoded protein: CASSPQGAGYGYTF.